A selection of T cell receptor beta chains follows, all from one sample in a study of T cells in Graves' hyperthyroidism and ophthalmopathy. TCRdb recomputed calls from the multiplex PCR reads with MiXCR, one row per CDR3 protein. The table shows a few hundred thousand distinct CDR3 sequences, with around 42% occurring only once. What was sequenced was peripheral blood or thyroid tissue (not recorded which). All receptors derive from a woman aged 18 to 35 with Graves' hyperthyroidism. CDR3s include the opening cysteine and the closing phenylalanine or tryptophan. A D gene is named only where the DNA matches it firmly. Clone size, where shown, is once, few, many, or a class for clones that have expanded.

V	J	size	D	CDR3	DNA
TRBV9	TRBJ2-7	many	-	CASSRTTRSYEQYF	TGTGCCAGCAGCAGGACGACCCGCTCCTACGAGCAGTACTTC
TRBV7-2	TRBJ2-5	few	-	CASSPPAGGGRETQYF	TGTGCCAGCAGCCCCCCGGCAGGGGGGGGGCGAGAGACCCAGTACTTC
TRBV2	TRBJ1-1	few	-	CASNGMRNTEAFF	TGTGCCAGCAATGGGATGAGAAACACTGAAGCTTTCTTT
TRBV6-1	TRBJ2-5	-	-	CASIDHGGTQETQYF	TGTGCCAGCATAGACCACGGGGGAACGCAAGAGACCCAGTACTTC
TRBV7-9	TRBJ2-7	many	TRBD1	CASSKGQGDDEQYF	TGTGCCAGCAGCAAGGGACAGGGCGACGACGAGCAGTACTTC
TRBV7-2	TRBJ2-2	few	TRBD2	CASSSVGGRANTGELFF	TGTGCCAGCAGCTCCGTTGGGGGGAGGGCGAACACCGGGGAGCTGTTTTTT
TRBV2	TRBJ2-7	-	TRBD2	CASRRLAGGPREQYF	TGTGCCAGCAGACGACTAGCGGGAGGGCCTCGAGAGCAGTACTTC
TRBV7-8	TRBJ1-2	-	-	CASSTGLPGYGYTF	TGTGCCAGCAGCACCGGACTCCCCGGGTACGGCTACACCTTC
TRBV25-1	TRBJ1-6	many	TRBD1	CASSPLTGRNSPLHF	TGTGCCAGCAGTCCCCTGACAGGGAGGAATTCACCCCTCCACTTT
TRBV7-2	TRBJ1-6	few	TRBD1	CASSLSYRGNNSPLHF	TGTGCCAGCAGCCTAAGCTACAGGGGGAATAATTCACCCCTCCACTTT
TRBV12-3/TRBV12-4	TRBJ2-6	few	-	CASRAGGDVLTF	TGTGCCAGCCGGGCGGGCGGGGACGTCCTGACTTTC
TRBV9	TRBJ1-3	few	TRBD1	CASSIRQGRPGNTIYF	TGTGCCAGCAGCATCCGACAGGGGCGCCCTGGAAACACCATATATTTT
TRBV2	TRBJ2-7	-	-	CASSPGKRYGQYF	TGTGCCAGCAGCCCAGGGAAAAGATACGGGCAGTACTTC
TRBV2	TRBJ2-7	few	-	CASQVESESYEQYF	TGTGCCAGCCAAGTGGAAAGTGAGAGCTACGAGCAGTACTTC
TRBV12-3/TRBV12-4	TRBJ2-2	-	TRBD1	CASSEWQGAGGELFF	TGTGCCAGCAGTGAGTGGCAGGGGGCAGGCGGGGAGCTGTTTTTT
TRBV24-1	TRBJ2-2	few	TRBD2	CATSDLRLAGGPNTGELFF	TGTGCCACCAGTGATTTGCGACTAGCGGGAGGGCCGAACACTGGGGAGCTGTTTTTT
TRBV27	TRBJ1-2	few	-	CASTTNGGSFGYTF	TGTGCCAGCACGACCAACGGAGGCTCATTCGGCTACACCTTC
TRBV2	TRBJ1-6	once	-	CASSEPEQSPLHF	TGTGCCAGCAGTGAACCGGAGCAGTCACCCCTCCACTTT
TRBV13	TRBJ2-5	few	-	CASSRGRQEVREETQYF	TGTGCCAGCAGCAGGGGGAGACAGGAGGTGAGGGAAGAGACCCAGTACTTC
TRBV4-1	TRBJ2-5	few	-	CASSQGGLQETQYF	TGCGCCAGCAGTCAAGGGGGACTCCAAGAGACCCAGTACTTC
TRBV6-1	TRBJ1-1	-	TRBD1	CASRWDSMNTEAFF	TGTGCCAGCAGGTGGGACAGCATGAACACTGAAGCTTTCTTT
TRBV7-9	TRBJ1-4	-	TRBD1	CASSKPGQGGEKLFF	TGTGCCAGCAGCAAACCGGGACAGGGAGGTGAAAAACTGTTTTTT
TRBV2	TRBJ1-1	few	-	CARTGTEAFF	TGTGCCCGCACCGGGACAGAAGCTTTCTTT
TRBV7-2	TRBJ1-5	few	-	CASSPVLGNQPQHF	TGTGCCAGCAGCCCCGTTTTGGGCAATCAGCCCCAGCATTTT
TRBV7-9	TRBJ1-6	few	-	CASSLTRSNSPLHF	TGTGCCAGCAGCCTGACCCGTTCTAATTCACCCCTCCACTTT
TRBV29-1	TRBJ1-2	many	TRBD1	CSVVIQGAQGYTF	TGCAGCGTTGTCATCCAGGGGGCGCAAGGCTACACCTTC
TRBV7-9	TRBJ2-7	many	TRBD2	CASSLMGTTGEQYF	TGTGCCAGCAGCTTAATGGGGACTACGGGAGAGCAGTACTTC
TRBV7-8	TRBJ2-7	-	-	CASSLRPGEDNEQYF	TGTGCCAGCAGCTTACGCCCCGGGGAAGATAACGAGCAGTACTTC
TRBV25-1	TRBJ2-2	few	-	CASSGADSRNTGELFF	TGTGCCAGCAGTGGGGCAGACTCCCGGAACACCGGGGAGCTGTTTTTT
TRBV2	TRBJ1-5	many	TRBD1	CASRLSDREINQPQHF	TGTGCCAGCAGGCTATCAGACAGGGAGATTAATCAGCCCCAGCATTTT
TRBV10-2	TRBJ2-7	-	-	CASSRVQNAVAYEQYF	TGTGCCAGCAGCCGAGTCCAAAACGCCGTGGCCTACGAGCAGTACTTC
TRBV19	TRBJ1-2	few	-	CASIAGTNYGYTF	TGTGCCAGTATAGCCGGGACTAACTATGGCTACACCTTC
TRBV6-6	TRBJ2-7	few	TRBD1	CASSGQGISEQYF	TGTGCCAGCAGTGGACAGGGGATTTCCGAGCAGTACTTC
TRBV7-8	TRBJ1-2	-	-	CASTPYAVAYGYTF	TGTGCCAGCACCCCCTATGCCGTAGCCTATGGCTACACCTTC
TRBV5-1	TRBJ2-7	-	TRBD1	CASSSVDRGSYEQYF	TGCGCCAGCAGCTCGGTGGACAGGGGTTCCTACGAGCAGTACTTC
TRBV20-1	TRBJ2-7	-	-	CSARGEQGAGYEQYF	TGCAGTGCTAGAGGGGAGCAGGGTGCGGGCTACGAGCAGTACTTC
TRBV20-1	TRBJ1-4	-	-	CSASTVGEKLFF	TGCAGTGCTAGTACGGTTGGGGAAAAACTGTTTTTT
TRBV7-3	TRBJ2-2	few	-	CASSLSGSTGELFF	TGTGCCAGCAGCTTATCCGGGAGCACCGGGGAGCTGTTTTTT
TRBV7-2	TRBJ2-7	many	-	CASSLAGGSYEQYF	TGTGCCAGCAGCTTAGCGGGGGGTTCCTACGAGCAGTACTTC
TRBV2	TRBJ1-5	many	-	CASSLRKVVGQPQHF	TGTGCCAGCAGTCTTAGGAAGGTTGTCGGGCAGCCCCAGCATTTT
TRBV20-1	TRBJ1-1	-	-	CSAMNQIHTEAFF	TGCAGTGCTATGAATCAGATCCACACTGAAGCTTTCTTT
TRBV25-1	TRBJ2-3	many	-	CASSEYGEDTQYF	TGTGCCAGCAGTGAATATGGGGAGGATACGCAGTATTTT
TRBV29-1	TRBJ2-6	few	TRBD1	CSVETRDRTFSGANVLTF	TGCAGCGTTGAAACCCGGGACAGGACCTTCTCTGGGGCCAACGTCCTGACTTTC
TRBV10-3	TRBJ2-5	-	TRBD2	CASIKGLAGEFWRETQYF	TGTGCCAGCATCAAGGGACTAGCGGGAGAATTTTGGCGTGAGACCCAGTACTTC
TRBV2	TRBJ2-2	few	-	CASRAGQTGELFF	TGTGCCAGCAGAGCTGGACAGACCGGGGAGCTGTTTTTT
TRBV2	TRBJ2-7	-	TRBD2	CASTERTSGISSEQYF	TGTGCCAGCACTGAACGGACTAGCGGGATATCAAGCGAGCAGTACTTC
TRBV5-2	TRBJ1-1	-	-	CASNGHLNTEAFF	TGTGCCAGCAACGGGCATCTGAACACTGAAGCTTTCTTT